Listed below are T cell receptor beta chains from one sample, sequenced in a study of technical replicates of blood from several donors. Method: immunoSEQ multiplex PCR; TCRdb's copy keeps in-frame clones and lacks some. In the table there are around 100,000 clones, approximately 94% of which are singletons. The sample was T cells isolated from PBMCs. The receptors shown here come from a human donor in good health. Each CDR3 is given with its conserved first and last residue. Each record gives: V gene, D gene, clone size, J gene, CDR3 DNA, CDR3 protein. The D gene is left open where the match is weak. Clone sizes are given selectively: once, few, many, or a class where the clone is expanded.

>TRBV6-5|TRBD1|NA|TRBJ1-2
TGTGCCAGCACTGCACAGGGGGGGTACTATGGCTACACCTTC
CASTAQGGYYGYTF
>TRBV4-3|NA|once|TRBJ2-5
TGCGCCAGCAGCCAAGATCGGGAACAAGAGACCCAGTACTTC
CASSQDREQETQYF
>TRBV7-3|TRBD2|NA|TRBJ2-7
TGTGCCAGCAGCTTACTAGCGGGGACCTACGAGCAGTACTTC
CASSLLAGTYEQYF
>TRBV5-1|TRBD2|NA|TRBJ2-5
TGCGCCAGCAGGGCTCGAGGGAGGGGCCAAGAGACCCAGTACTTC
CASRARGRGQETQYF
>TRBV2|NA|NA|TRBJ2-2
TGTGCCAGCAGGCTGACTAGGGCGAACACCGGGGAGCTGTTTTTT
CASRLTRANTGELFF
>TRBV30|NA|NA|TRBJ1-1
TGTGCCTGGAGGATCGGGTACACTGAAGCTTTCTTT
CAWRIGYTEAFF
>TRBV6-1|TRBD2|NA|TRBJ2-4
TGTGCCAGCAGTGACACGACACGGGAGGAAGCCAAAAACATTCAGTACTTC
CASSDTTREEAKNIQYF
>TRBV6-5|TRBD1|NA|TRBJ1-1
TGTGCCAGCAGTCGGGACAGGGGCACTGAAGCTTTCTTT
CASSRDRGTEAFF
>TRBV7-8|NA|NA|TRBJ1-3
TGTGCCAGCAGCTTAGTGGGGGGGAGCTCTGGAAACACCATATATTTT
CASSLVGGSSGNTIYF
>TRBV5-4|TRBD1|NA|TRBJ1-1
TGTGCCAGCAGTTACGGGACAGGGTGGATCGAAGCTTTCTTT
CASSYGTGWIEAFF
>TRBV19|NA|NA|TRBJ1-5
TGTGCCAGTAGTATGGGGAGGCTCCCTGGGCCCCAGCATTTT
CASSMGRLPGPQHF
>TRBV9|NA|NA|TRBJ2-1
TGTGCCAGCAGCGTAGGAGCCAATGAGCAGTTCTTC
CASSVGANEQFF
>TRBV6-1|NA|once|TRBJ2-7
TGTGCCAGCAATTACGGGGATTACGAGCAGTACTTC
CASNYGDYEQYF
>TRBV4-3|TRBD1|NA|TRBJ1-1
TGCGCCAGCAGCCAAGATGAGACAGGGGACACTGAAGCTTTCTTT
CASSQDETGDTEAFF
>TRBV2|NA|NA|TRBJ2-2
TGTGCCAGCAATCAGGAGGGATTGAACACCGGGGAGCTGTTTTTT
CASNQEGLNTGELFF
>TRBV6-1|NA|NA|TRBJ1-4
TGTGCCAGCAGTGGGGGGCCGGGCCCTATGGGTGAAAAACTGTTTTTT
CASSGGPGPMGEKLFF
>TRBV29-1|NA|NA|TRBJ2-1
TGCAGCGTTGAGGTTGGCGGGAACAATGAGCAGTTCTTC
CSVEVGGNNEQFF
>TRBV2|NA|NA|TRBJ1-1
TGTGCCAGCAGTGAACAGGGGTTACAGAACACTGAAGCTTTCTTT
CASSEQGLQNTEAFF
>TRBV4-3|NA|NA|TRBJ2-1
TGCGCCAGCAGTGCCCTCGACGGGGGCTCCTACAATGAGCAGTTCTTC
CASSALDGGSYNEQFF
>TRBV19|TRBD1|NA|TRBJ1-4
TGTGCCAGTAGTATAAAGGGGGCGTTTGGTGAAAAACTGTTTTTT
CASSIKGAFGEKLFF
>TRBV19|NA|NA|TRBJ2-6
TGTGCCAGTAGTATCCCTCGCCAGGCCTCTGGGGCCAACGTCCTGACTTTC
CASSIPRQASGANVLTF
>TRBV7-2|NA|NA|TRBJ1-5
TGTGCCAGCAGCTTACAGGGTTACTTGAATCAGCCCCAGCATTTT
CASSLQGYLNQPQHF